The T cell receptor (beta chain) described here comes from a study of T cell clusters in autoimmune cytopenias. Tens of thousands of genome equivalents of blood DNA were amplified for TRB. TRB rearrangements were amplified by touch-down multiplex PCR with mixed TRB-A/B primers. From its re-call of the multiplex PCR reads, TCRdb lists each CDR3 protein once, without DNA. This sample's table has about 8,100 distinct CDR3 sequences. The CDR3 loop spans 15 amino acids. Germline V lookup: CDR1 MGHDK, CDR2 SYGVNS. Study-level results: No experiment has yet validated the function of the T cell clusters defined in silico.

As to this clonotype: Its antigen is as yet unknown.

The receptor comes from a human donor with an autoimmune cytopenia or autoimmune hepatitis (not recorded which). Sequencing was carried out using peripheral blood. The V and J genes are TRBV25-1 and TRBJ1-1. The CDR3 reads CASISLGDGFTEAFF.